The 23 T cell receptor beta chains reported below all come from one sample, sequenced in a study of T cells in women clearing cervical HPV infection. Clones were sequenced by immunoSEQ multiplex PCR, and TCRdb holds only the in-frame ones, with some missing. The table lists over 30,000 clones. The material sequenced was blood buffy coat. Every receptor here comes from a woman aged 18-70 years with a cervical HPV16 infection that either progressed to CIN3+ or cleared (not recorded which).

A word on this clone: Read coverage stops 3 residues before the CDR3 terminus; the germline J gene supplies the remainder. The rearrangement uses TRBV11-2 and TRBJ2-1; tentative D call: TRBD1 (6 bases). The CDR3 totals 14 residues. The V and J ends lost 5 bases and 1 base respectively, with 9 bases between them. Germline CDR1 is SGHAT and CDR2 is FQNNGV. Here the CDR3 reads CASSHGQSYNEQFF. Incomplete CDR3 DNA: TGTGCCAGCAGCCACGGACAGTCCTACAATGAG.

On this clone itself: The read terminates 3 residues ahead of where the CDR3 ends, so the germline J gene completes it. V usage is TRBV5-1 and J usage is TRBJ2-5; 7 bases match TRBD1. CDR3 length: 14 residues. Trimming cost V 4 bases and J 1 base; bases outside gene matches: 4. CDR1 is SGHRS and CDR2 is YFSETQ in the germline V gene. Incomplete CDR3 DNA: TGCGCCAGCAGCCTGGGACAGCTCCAAGAGACC. As protein: CASSLGQLQET. The CDR3 reads in full as CASSLGQLQETQYF.

Of note for this clone: The read comes to an end 3 residues before the CDR3 does, leaving the germline J gene to fill in the end. This rearrangement joins TRBV7-6 to TRBJ1-2; TRBD1 matches 11 bases. Germline V lookup: CDR1 SGHVS, CDR2 FNYEAQ. CDR3 length: 15 residues. Incomplete CDR3 DNA: TGTGCCAGCAGCGAGAGAGGGACAGGGGGAGATACC. Its protein product is CASSERGTGGDT. From start to end, the CDR3 is CASSERGTGGDTYTF.

Regarding this clone: The read comes to an end 3 residues before the CDR3 does, leaving the germline J gene to fill in the end. J is TRBJ2-7 and V is TRBV18, with TRBD1 matching over 11 bases. The V and J ends lost 3 bases and 0 bases, in that order; junction bases with no gene match: 4. Germline loops: CDR1 KGHSH, CDR2 LQKENI. The CDR3 consists of 16 residues. The CDR3 region is CASSPRTGGLSYEQYF. The covered CDR3 bases are TGTGCCAGCTCACCCAGGACAGGGGGCCTCTCCTACGAG.

Remarks on this clone: The CDR3 end is not reached by the read, which stops 3 residues before it; the germline J gene fills it in. This sequence joins TRBV7-8 and TRBJ1-2; possible D gene TRBD1, 6 bases. The V gene's germline CDR1 is SGHVS and CDR2 FQNEAQ. This CDR3 has 14 amino acids. The sequenced part of the CDR3 DNA is TGTGCCAGCATGAGGGGAACAGGGAACTACGAC. This sequence encodes CASMRGTGNYD. The complete CDR3 reads CASMRGTGNYDYTF.

In the case of this clone: The CDR3 end falls 3 residues outside the read, so it is completed with the germline J gene. This chain connects TRBV2 to TRBJ2-1; 12 nucleotides match TRBD2. There are 15 residues in the CDR3. The V gene end was trimmed by 6 bases and the J gene end by 9 bases; junction bases not matched to a gene: 9. The V gene's germline CDR1 is SNHLY and CDR2 FYNNEI. Partial CDR3 DNA: TGTGCCAGCAGGACGACTAGCGGGGGCAGGGGTGAG. Encoded protein: CASRTTSGGRGE. From start to end, the CDR3 is CASRTTSGGRGEQFF.

For this clone: Coverage ceases 3 residues before the CDR3 finishes, and the germline J gene fills in the end. The chain couples TRBV7-9 to TRBJ1-2; D might be TRBD1 (6 bases). CDR3 length equals 13 residues. Looked up from germline, CDR1 is SEHNR and CDR2 is FQNEAQ (reference sequence). The CDR3 bases that were read are TGTGCCAGCAGCTTAGTGGGTTCAGGGGAC. Protein: CASSLVGSGD. The whole CDR3 protein is CASSLVGSGDYTF.

A word on this clone: The read finishes 3 residues shy of the CDR3 end, and the germline J gene is used to complete it. V is TRBV7-9 and J is TRBJ2-3; weak D call: TRBD2 (6 bases). Per the germline V gene, CDR1 is SEHNR and CDR2 is FQNEAQ (reference sequence). The CDR3 contains 15 residues. Trimming removed 5 bases at V and 2 bases at J, with 14 bases between. The DNA read from the CDR3 is TGTGCCAGCAGCCTAAGACTAGGGGACACAGATACG. Translated, it gives CASSLRLGDTDT. The whole CDR3 sequence reads CASSLRLGDTDTQYF.

As to this clone: From the germline J gene comes the end of the CDR3, since the read stops 3 residues before it. This rearrangement joins TRBV19 to TRBJ2-3; no firm D call. Germline V gene lookup returns CDR1 LNHDA and CDR2 SQIVND (reference sequence). The CDR3 extends over 14 amino acids. The sequenced CDR3 bases are TGTGCCAGTAGACCTTGGGCCCTTAATCAGCCG. It encodes CASRPWALNQP. The full CDR3 reads CASRPWALNQPQYF.

Comments on this clone: The missing CDR3 end, 3 residues past where the read stops, is filled in from the germline J gene. This rearrangement joins TRBV7-2 to TRBJ1-6; D remains unclear. The germline V and J ends were trimmed by 2 bases and 8 bases, with 13 bases remaining between them. Germline CDR1 and CDR2: SGHTA and FQGNSA. The CDR3 runs to 15 residues. CDR3 DNA, as far as it was read: TGTGCCAGCAGCTTAATTAACAGCCCAGATTCACCC. Its translation: CASSLINSPDSP. The complete CDR3 sequence is CASSLINSPDSPLHF.

CDR3 bases read: TGTGCCAGCAAGGCAGGGGGAGGCAAAAACATT. Protein product: CASKAGGGKNI. The whole CDR3 sequence reads CASKAGGGKNIQYF. The V and J genes are TRBV12-3 or TRBV12-4 and TRBJ2-4, with D possibly TRBD1 on 7 matching bases. Read data end 3 residues before the CDR3 end; the end is taken from the germline J gene. The CDR3 runs to 14 residues. Trimming removed 7 bases from V and 3 bases from J, with 13 bases in between.

By frequency, this clone is medium-sized. The CDR3 extends 3 residues past the end of the read, so its final part is completed from the germline J gene. V gene TRBV13 combines with J gene TRBJ2-4, with D tentatively TRBD2 (7 bases). Germline CDR1 reads PRHDT; CDR2 reads FYEKMQ (reference sequence). Trimming shortened V by 2 bases and J by 7 bases, and 15 bases separated the two germline ends. The CDR3 consists of 15 residues. The CDR3 DNA, read in part, is TGTGCCAGCAGCTTACGGGGGGCCCTGGGGAACATT. Its translation is CASSLRGALGNI. The CDR3 as a whole reads CASSLRGALGNIQYF.

As concerns this clone: The CDR3 end is not reached by the read, which stops 3 residues before it; the germline J gene fills it in. The chain uses TRBV7-2 and TRBJ2-3, with 8 bases aligning to TRBD1. J was trimmed by 1 base and V by 4 bases; bases with no gene match: 1. This CDR3 is built from 14 residues. Germline V gene sequence: CDR1 SGHTA, CDR2 FQGNSA. CDR3 region: CASSYRGGTDTQYF. Partial CDR3 DNA: TGTGCCAGCAGCTACAGGGGGGGCACAGATACG.

Notes on this clone: The read stops 3 residues short of the end of the CDR3; the missing end is completed from the germline J gene. V gene TRBV5-1 combines with J gene TRBJ2-1, with 12 bases aligning to TRBD2. The CDR3 totals 15 residues. J gave up 2 bases and V 5 bases, and 2 bases lay outside the gene matches. Germline CDR1 and CDR2: SGHRS and YFSETQ. CDR3 bases read: TGCGCCAGCAGTTCTAGCGGGGGGGCCTACAATGAG. This codes for CASSSSGGAYNE. The entire CDR3 is CASSSSGGAYNEQFF.

About this clone: Read coverage stops 3 residues before the CDR3 terminus; the germline J gene supplies the remainder. The chain combines TRBV27 with TRBJ2-5, with 10 bases matching TRBD2. Germline V gives CDR1 MNHEY, CDR2 SMNVEV (reference sequence). This CDR3 is built from 15 residues. The ends lost 7 bases at V and 4 bases at J; junction bases unmatched: 9. CDR3 in amino acids: CASMLRLAGVETQYF. CDR3 DNA (partial): TGTGCCAGCATGTTACGGCTAGCGGGGGTAGAGACC.

With respect to this clone: Coverage ceases 3 residues before the CDR3 finishes, and the germline J gene fills in the end. V gene TRBV7-9 combines with J gene TRBJ1-2, with no clear D. The CDR3 has 12 residues. Germline V gene sequence: CDR1 SEHNR, CDR2 FQNEAQ (reference sequence). The sequenced part of the CDR3 DNA is TGTGCCAGCAGCCAACTAACTTTTGAC. Its translation is CASSQLTFD. The entire CDR3 protein is CASSQLTFDYTF. Together with reference TRBV7-9 and TRBJ1-2, the CDR3 gives the full variable domain: DTGVSQNPRHKITKRGQNVTFRCDPISEHNRLYWYRQTLGQGPEFLTYFQNEAQLEKSRLLSDRFSAERPKGSFSTLEIQRTEQGDSAMYLCASSQLTFDYTFGSGTRLTVV.

Turning to this clone: The read is 3 residues too short to cover the CDR3 end, so that end is filled in from the germline J gene. V usage is TRBV7-2 and J usage is TRBJ1-5; unclear D gene. The V gene's germline CDR1 is SGHTA and CDR2 FQGNSA. The CDR3 sequence is 17 residues long. CDR3 DNA (partial): TGTGCCAGCAGCTTAGCCCCTAATTCTCTAGCCACAGATCCC. Protein sequence: CASSLAPNSLATDP. In full, the CDR3 is CASSLAPNSLATDPQHF.

Remarks on this clone: The sequence runs out 3 residues before the end of the CDR3; the remainder is reconstructed from the germline J gene. V and J are TRBV6-1 and TRBJ1-2; 8 bases map to TRBD1. CDR3 length equals 16 residues. The germline gives CDR1 MNHNS, CDR2 SASEGT. CDR3 loop: CASSEVMGQVSYDYTF. Partial CDR3 DNA: TGTGCCAGCAGTGAAGTAATGGGACAGGTCTCCTACGAC.

On this clone itself: The CDR3 goes on 3 residues after the read ends, and that part is filled in from the germline J gene. This chain joins TRBV2 and TRBJ1-1; 7 bases are a match to TRBD1. This CDR3 has 11 residues. Germline V gives CDR1 SNHLY, CDR2 FYNNEI. The covered CDR3 bases are TGTGCCAGCAGCCAAGACAGGGCA. This encodes CASSQDRA. In full, the CDR3 is CASSQDRAAFF.

Concerning this clone itself: The CDR3 end lies 3 residues beyond the end of the read and is filled in from the germline J gene. The V gene is TRBV11-2, the J gene TRBJ2-3; D may be TRBD1 (5 bases). V lost 0 bases and J 2 bases, leaving 9 bases between the germline ends. This CDR3 comprises 15 residues. Germline V CDR1 and CDR2: SGHAT, FQNNGV. Partial CDR3 DNA: TGTGCCAGCAGCTTAGATAGGGGCGACACAGATACG. Its protein product is CASSLDRGDTDT. From start to end, the CDR3 is CASSLDRGDTDTQYF. The full variable domain, rest sourced from reference TRBV11-2 and TRBJ2-3, is EAGVAQSPRYKIIEKRQSVAFWCNPISGHATLYWYQQILGQGPKLLIQFQNNGVVDDSQLPKDRFSAERLKGVDSTLKIQPAKLEDSAVYLCASSLDRGDTDTQYFGPGTRLTVL.

Concerning this clone: The read is 3 residues too short to cover the CDR3 end, so that end is filled in from the germline J gene. The chain combines TRBV7-2 with TRBJ1-4; 9 nucleotides align to TRBD1. Per germline, CDR1 SGHTA and CDR2 FQGNSA. This CDR3 has 15 amino acids. Unmatched junction bases numbered 6, after V lost 5 bases and J lost 5 bases. CDR3 amino acids: CASSPTGGVNEKLFF. CDR3 bases read: TGTGCCAGCAGCCCGACAGGGGGGGTAAATGAAAAA.

Turning to this clone: Sequencing ends 3 residues short of the CDR3 end; the germline J gene provides the rest. This chain links TRBV2 with TRBJ2-7; TRBD2 agrees at 11 bases. This CDR3 has 14 residues. Germline V lookup: CDR1 SNHLY, CDR2 FYNNEI. V shed 6 bases and J 1 base; nucleotides not matched to a gene: 2. CDR3 bases read: TGTGCCAGCAGGGCTAGCGGGGGGTCCTACGAG. Amino acid sequence: CASRASGGSYE. The whole CDR3 sequence is CASRASGGSYEQYF.

In the case of this clone: The missing CDR3 end, 3 residues past where the read stops, is filled in from the germline J gene. The chain recombines TRBV5-1 with TRBJ1-1; D unresolved. Germline V gene sequence: CDR1 SGHRS, CDR2 YFSETQ. The CDR3 is made up of 13 amino acids. Trimming took 0 bases from V and 2 from J, leaving 5 bases between them. The CDR3 sequence: CASSLEVNTEAFF. The CDR3 bases that were read are TGCGCCAGCAGCTTGGAGGTTAACACTGAA.